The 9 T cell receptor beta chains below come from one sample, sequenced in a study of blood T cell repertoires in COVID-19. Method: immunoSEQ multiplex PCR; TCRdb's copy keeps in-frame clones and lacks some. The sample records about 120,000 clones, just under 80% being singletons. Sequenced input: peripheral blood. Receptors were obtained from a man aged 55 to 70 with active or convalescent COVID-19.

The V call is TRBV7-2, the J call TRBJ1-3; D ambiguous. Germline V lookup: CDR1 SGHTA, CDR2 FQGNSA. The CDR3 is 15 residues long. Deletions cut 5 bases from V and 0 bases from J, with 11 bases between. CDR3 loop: CASSQDSSSGNTIYF. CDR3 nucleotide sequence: TGTGCCAGCAGCCAGGACTCGAGCTCTGGAAACACCATATATTTT.

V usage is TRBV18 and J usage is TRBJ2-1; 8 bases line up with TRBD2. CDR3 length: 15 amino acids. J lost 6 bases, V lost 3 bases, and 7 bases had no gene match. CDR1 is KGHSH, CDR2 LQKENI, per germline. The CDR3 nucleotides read TGTGCCAGCTCACCTCCGGGACTAGGTGTCAATGAGCAGTTCTTC. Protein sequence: CASSPPGLGVNEQFF.

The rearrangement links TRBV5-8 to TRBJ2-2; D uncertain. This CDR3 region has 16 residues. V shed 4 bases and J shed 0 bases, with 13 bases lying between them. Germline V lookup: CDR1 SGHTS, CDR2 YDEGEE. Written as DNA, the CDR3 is TGTGCCAGCAGCGAGAATTACCTCACGAACACCGGGGAGCTGTTTTTT. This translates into CASSENYLTNTGELFF.

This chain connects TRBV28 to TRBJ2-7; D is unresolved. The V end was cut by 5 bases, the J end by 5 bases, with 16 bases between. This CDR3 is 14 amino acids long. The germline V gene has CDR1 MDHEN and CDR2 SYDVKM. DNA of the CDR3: TGTGCCAGCAGTCCCCTAAGGTGGGCGAACGAGCAGTACTTC. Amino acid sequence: CASSPLRWANEQYF.

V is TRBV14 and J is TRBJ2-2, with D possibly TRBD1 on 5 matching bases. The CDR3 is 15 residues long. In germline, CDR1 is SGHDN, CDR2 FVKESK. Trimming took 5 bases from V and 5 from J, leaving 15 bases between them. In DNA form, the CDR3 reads TGTGCCAGCAGCGCAGGTGTGACAGTAACCGGGGAGCTGTTTTTT. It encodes CASSAGVTVTGELFF. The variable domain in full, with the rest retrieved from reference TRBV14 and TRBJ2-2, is EAGVTQFPSHSVIEKGQTVTLRCDPISGHDNLYWYRRVMGKEIKFLLHFVKESKQDESGMPNNRFLAERTGGTYSTLKVQPAELEDSGVYFCASSAGVTVTGELFFGEGSRLTVL.

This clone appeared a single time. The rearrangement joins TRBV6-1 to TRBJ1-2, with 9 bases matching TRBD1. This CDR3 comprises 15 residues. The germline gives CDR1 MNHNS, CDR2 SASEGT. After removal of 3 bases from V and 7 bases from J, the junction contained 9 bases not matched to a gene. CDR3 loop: CASSEPIGTGLGYTF. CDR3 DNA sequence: TGTGCCAGCAGTGAGCCCATCGGGACAGGGCTTGGCTACACCTTC.

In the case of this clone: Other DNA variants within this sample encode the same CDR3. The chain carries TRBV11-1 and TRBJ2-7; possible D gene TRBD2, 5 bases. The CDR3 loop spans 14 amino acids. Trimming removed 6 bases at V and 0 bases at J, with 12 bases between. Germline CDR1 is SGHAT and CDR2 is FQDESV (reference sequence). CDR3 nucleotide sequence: TGTGCCAGCAGTCGATCGGGAAGCTCCTACGAGCAGTACTTC. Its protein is CASSRSGSSYEQYF.

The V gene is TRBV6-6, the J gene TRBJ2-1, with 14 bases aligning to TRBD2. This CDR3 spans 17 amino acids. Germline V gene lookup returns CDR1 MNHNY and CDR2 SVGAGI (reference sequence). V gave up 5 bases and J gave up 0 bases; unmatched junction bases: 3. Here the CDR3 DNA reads TGTGCCAGCAGTCCCGGGACTAGCGGGAGCTCCTACAATGAGCAGTTCTTC. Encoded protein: CASSPGTSGSSYNEQFF.

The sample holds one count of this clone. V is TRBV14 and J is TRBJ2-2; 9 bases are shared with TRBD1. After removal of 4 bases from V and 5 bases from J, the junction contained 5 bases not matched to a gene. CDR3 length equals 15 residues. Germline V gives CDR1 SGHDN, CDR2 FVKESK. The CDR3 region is CASSPGTGYTGELFF. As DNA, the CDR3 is TGTGCCAGCAGCCCGGGGACAGGGTATACCGGGGAGCTGTTTTTT.